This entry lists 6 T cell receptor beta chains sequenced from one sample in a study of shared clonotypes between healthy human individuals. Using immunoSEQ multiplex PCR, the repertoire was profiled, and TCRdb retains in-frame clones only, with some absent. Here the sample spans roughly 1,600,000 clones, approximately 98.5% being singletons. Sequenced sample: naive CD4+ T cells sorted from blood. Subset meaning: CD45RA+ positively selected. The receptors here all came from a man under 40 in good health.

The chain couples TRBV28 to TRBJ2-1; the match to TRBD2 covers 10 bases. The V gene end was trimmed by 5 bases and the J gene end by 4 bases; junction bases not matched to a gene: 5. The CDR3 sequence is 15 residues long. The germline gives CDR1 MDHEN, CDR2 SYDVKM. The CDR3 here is CASSLAGAGYNEQFF. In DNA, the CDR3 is TGTGCCAGCAGTCTAGCGGGAGCAGGGTACAATGAGCAGTTCTTC.

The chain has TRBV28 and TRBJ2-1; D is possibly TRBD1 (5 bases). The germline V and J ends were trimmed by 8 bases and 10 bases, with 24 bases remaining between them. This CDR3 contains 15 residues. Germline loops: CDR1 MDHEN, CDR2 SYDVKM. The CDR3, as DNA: TGTGCCAGCCCAGCCCCCAGGGAAGTCGTAAAGGAGCAGTTCTTC. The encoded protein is CASPAPREVVKEQFF.

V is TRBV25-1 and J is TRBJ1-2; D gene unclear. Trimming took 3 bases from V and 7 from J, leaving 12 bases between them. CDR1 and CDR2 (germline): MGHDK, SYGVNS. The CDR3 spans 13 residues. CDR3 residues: CASSDPPRIGYTF. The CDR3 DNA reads TGTGCCAGCAGTGATCCCCCCAGGATTGGCTACACCTTC.

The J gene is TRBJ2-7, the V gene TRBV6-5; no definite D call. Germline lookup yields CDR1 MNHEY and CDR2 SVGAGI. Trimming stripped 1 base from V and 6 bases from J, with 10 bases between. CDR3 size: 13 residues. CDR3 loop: CASSYLGPVEQYF. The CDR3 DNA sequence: TGTGCCAGCAGTTACTTAGGGCCAGTCGAGCAGTACTTC.

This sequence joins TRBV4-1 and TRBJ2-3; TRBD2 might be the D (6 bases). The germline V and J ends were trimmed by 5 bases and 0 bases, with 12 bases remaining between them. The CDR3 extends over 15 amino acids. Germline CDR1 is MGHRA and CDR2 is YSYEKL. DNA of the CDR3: TGCGCCAGCAGCTCCAGGGACTCCAGCACAGATACGCAGTATTTT. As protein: CASSSRDSSTDTQYF.

The DNA of the CDR3 is TGTGCCAGCACCGATCTCTTTGCCTACGAGCAGTACTTC. Amino acid sequence: CASTDLFAYEQYF. The chain employs TRBV28 and TRBJ2-7, with D hard to call. This CDR3 is 13 amino acids long. V dropped 7 bases and J dropped 2 bases, with 12 bases sitting between them. The germline CDR1 and CDR2 sequences are MDHEN and SYDVKM.